Listed here are 2 T cell receptor beta chains from one sample, sequenced in a study of T cell repertoires in cytomegalovirus infection. Their antigen targets remain unknown. Using its own MiXCR run on the reads, TCRdb lists one record per CDR3 protein. Of hundreds of thousands of distinct CDR3 sequences detected, around 32% appear once; the ten largest clones hold 18%. Here the sequenced sample was cultured PBMCs, taken from culture after CMV antigen stimulation. The receptors derive from a human donor in good health (CMV status not recorded). Some clones in this sample may be carry-over from other donors' samples.

This clonotype came up a few times. CDR3 in DNA: TGTGCCAGCAGTTCCCCTAGTGAGGTAGGAGAGACCCAGTACTTC. It encodes CASSSPSEVGETQYF. The J gene is TRBJ2-5, the V gene TRBV12-3 or TRBV12-4; D not certain. V was clipped by 4 bases and J by 4 bases, with 16 bases between them. The CDR3 consists of 15 residues.

In DNA form, the CDR3 reads TGTGCCAGCAGCCGGCAGGGTGGTACGCAGTATTTT. Its protein is CASSRQGGTQYF. This chain joins TRBV5-4 and TRBJ2-3, with a possible D match to TRBD1 (5 bases). Germline CDR1 reads SGHNT; CDR2 reads YYREEE (reference sequence). The CDR3 sequence is 12 residues long. V gave up 4 bases and J gave up 8 bases, with 11 bases separating them.